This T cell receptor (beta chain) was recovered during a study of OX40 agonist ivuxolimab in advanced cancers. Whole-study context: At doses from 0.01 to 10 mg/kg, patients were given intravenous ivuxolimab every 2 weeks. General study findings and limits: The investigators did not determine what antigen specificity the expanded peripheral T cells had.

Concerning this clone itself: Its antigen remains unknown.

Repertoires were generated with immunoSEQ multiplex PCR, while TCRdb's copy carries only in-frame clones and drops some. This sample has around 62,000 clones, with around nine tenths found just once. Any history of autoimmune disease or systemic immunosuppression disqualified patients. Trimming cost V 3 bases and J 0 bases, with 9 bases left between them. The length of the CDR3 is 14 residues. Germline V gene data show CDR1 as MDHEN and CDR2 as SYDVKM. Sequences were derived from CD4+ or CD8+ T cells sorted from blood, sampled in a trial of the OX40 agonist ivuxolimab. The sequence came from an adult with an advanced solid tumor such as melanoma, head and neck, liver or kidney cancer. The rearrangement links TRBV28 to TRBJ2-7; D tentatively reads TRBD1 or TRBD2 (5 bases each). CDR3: CASSFAGSSYEQYF. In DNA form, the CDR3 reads TGTGCCAGCAGTTTTGCAGGGAGCTCCTACGAGCAGTACTTC.